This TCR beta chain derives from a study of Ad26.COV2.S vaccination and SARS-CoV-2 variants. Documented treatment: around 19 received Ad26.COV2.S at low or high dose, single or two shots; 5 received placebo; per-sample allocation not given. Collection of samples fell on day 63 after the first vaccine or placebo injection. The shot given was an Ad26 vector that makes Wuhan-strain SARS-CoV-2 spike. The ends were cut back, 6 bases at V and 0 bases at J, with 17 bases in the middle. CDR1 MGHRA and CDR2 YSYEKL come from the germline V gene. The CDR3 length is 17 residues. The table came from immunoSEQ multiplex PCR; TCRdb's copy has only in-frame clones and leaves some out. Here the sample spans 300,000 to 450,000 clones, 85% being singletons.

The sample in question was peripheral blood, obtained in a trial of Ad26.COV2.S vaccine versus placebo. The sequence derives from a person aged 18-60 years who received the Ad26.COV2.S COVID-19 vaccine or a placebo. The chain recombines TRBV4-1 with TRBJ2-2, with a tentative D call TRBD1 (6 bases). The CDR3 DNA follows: TGCGCCAGCAGTCAGGGGTGGGGAGCTACGAACACCGGGGAGCTGTTTTTT. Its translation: CASSQGWGATNTGELFF.